This T cell receptor (beta chain) was retrieved from a study of CD8 T cells in ankylosing spondylitis. Broader study findings: Ankylosing spondylitis blood appeared to carry a characteristic TCR beta motif of roughly 8 highly homologous variants. Those disease-linked clones were CD8+; they were also relatively rare in peripheral blood. Reported data indicate significant enrichment of disease-linked clones within matched ankylosing spondylitis synovial fluid.

This clonotype has only a few counts. What it recognizes is unknown. This CDR3 spans 14 amino acids. Trimming removed 6 bases at V and 3 bases at J, with 15 bases between. Looked up from germline, CDR1 is ENHRY and CDR2 is SYGVKD. 5'-RACE, quantitative and with molecular barcodes, yielded the TCR beta libraries. TCRdb independently ran MiXCR on the 5' RACE reads; one entry per CDR3 protein. There are approximately 200,000 distinct CDR3 sequences in the sample; around 13% occur only once, and 16% lies in the top ten. The sample taken for sequencing was blood, either unsorted or a sorted T cell fraction (not recorded which). V usage is TRBV10-3 and J usage is TRBJ2-7; D assignment may be TRBD1 or TRBD2 (5 bases each). This TCR derives from a male donor with ankylosing spondylitis or in good health (not recorded which). The CDR3 DNA sequence: TGTGCCATCAGACGGGTAGGGGACCTCTACGAGCAGTACTTC. This sequence encodes CAIRRVGDLYEQYF.